These T cell receptor beta chains were read from a single sample in a study of control samples from healthy donors and cancer patients. Sequencing used immunoSEQ multiplex PCR; TCRdb keeps in-frame clones, though not all of them. Of approximately 100,000 clones listed, about 91% are singletons. The sequenced material came from blood. These TCRs come from a young man in good health. Both conserved end residues are part of each CDR3. The D gene is left open where the match is weak. Clone size is given for some rows only: seen once, a few or many times, or a class if the clone is expanded.

few	TRBV15	TRBJ2-3	TRBD1	TGTGCCACCAGCAGCGTTCGGGGACAGGGCTCAGATACGCAGTATTTT	CATSSVRGQGSDTQYF
few	TRBV2	TRBJ1-1	-	TGTGCCAGCTCCGGACATTTTGGGAACACTGAAGCTTTCTTT	CASSGHFGNTEAFF
-	TRBV7-9	TRBJ1-4	-	TGTGCCAGCAGCAGACGGACACGGCAGAATGAAAAACTGTTTTTT	CASSRRTRQNEKLFF
-	TRBV9	TRBJ1-2	TRBD1	TGTGCCAGCAGCGACACAGGGGCTCCTTACTATGGCTACACCTTC	CASSDTGAPYYGYTF
-	TRBV18	TRBJ2-1	TRBD2	TGTGCCAGCTCGGGAGGGAAGGGGAATGAGCAGTTCTTC	CASSGGKGNEQFF
-	TRBV19	TRBJ2-1	TRBD2	TGTGCCAGTAGTATAAGGACTAGCCTCACCCCATCTTACAATGAGCAGTTCTTC	CASSIRTSLTPSYNEQFF
-	TRBV19	TRBJ1-3	-	TGTGCCAGTAGTATTTCCATCTCTGGAAACACCATATATTTT	CASSISISGNTIYF
-	TRBV10-3	TRBJ2-2	-	TGTGCCATCGGGCCAGATGAAGGGGAGCTGTTTTTT	CAIGPDEGELFF
-	TRBV6-6	TRBJ2-1	TRBD2	TGTGCCAGCGGGAAGCGGGAGGACGGGAATGAGCAGTTCTTC	CASGKREDGNEQFF
-	TRBV7-3	TRBJ2-1	-	TGTGCCAGCAGCTTTATTTTGGCGGGAATTAGCAATGAGCAGTTCTTC	CASSFILAGISNEQFF
-	TRBV30	TRBJ2-7	-	TGTGCCTGGAGTTTAGAGCGCGAGCAGTACTTC	CAWSLEREQYF
-	TRBV19	TRBJ2-3	-	TGTGCCAGTAGTATACCCGGAACGACAGATACGCAGTATTTT	CASSIPGTTDTQYF
few	TRBV9	TRBJ1-1	TRBD1	TGTGCCAGCAGCGTACTGACAGGGGACACTGAAGCTTTCTTT	CASSVLTGDTEAFF
once	TRBV9	TRBJ2-7	-	TGTGCCAGCAGCGCGACCCCCGGGCGCGGCGGCTCCTACGAGCAGTACTTC	CASSATPGRGGSYEQYF
-	TRBV7-2	TRBJ1-4	-	TGTGCCAGCAGCTTAGTCTGGGAAAGTAATGAAAAACTGTTTTTT	CASSLVWESNEKLFF
-	TRBV4-2	TRBJ2-1	TRBD2	TGTGCCAGCAGCACGCGGAGGAAGAATTTCGGGACTAGCGAGAATGAGCAGTTCTTC	CASSTRRKNFGTSENEQFF
-	TRBV7-2	TRBJ2-7	TRBD2	TGTGCCAGCAGCTTAGTTAGCGGGAGTTTGTACGAGCAGTACTTC	CASSLVSGSLYEQYF
-	TRBV28	TRBJ1-1	-	TGTGCCAGCAGCCTGGGAGGACTGGATGAAGCTTTCTTT	CASSLGGLDEAFF
once	TRBV2	TRBJ2-6	-	TGTGCCAGCAGCACAGACAGCTCTGGGGCCAACGTCCTGACTTTC	CASSTDSSGANVLTF
once	TRBV24-1	TRBJ2-2	TRBD2	TGTGCCACCAGTGACCCAACTAGCGGCGCGAACACCGGGGAGCTGTTTTTT	CATSDPTSGANTGELFF
-	TRBV10-3	TRBJ2-7	-	TGTGCCATCAGTGACCCGGTCAGGGGAAACTACGAGCAGTACTTC	CAISDPVRGNYEQYF
-	TRBV7-2	TRBJ1-1	-	TGTGCCAGCAGGCTGAGGACAGTGGGGTGGGGTGAAGCTTTCTTT	CASRLRTVGWGEAFF
-	TRBV19	TRBJ1-2	TRBD1	TGTGCCAGTAGTATAGCGGGACAGGGAAGAGCTGGCTACACCTTC	CASSIAGQGRAGYTF
-	TRBV5-4	TRBJ2-3	-	TGTGCCAGCAGCTTGGACGGGACTCGTACGGATACGCAGTATTTT	CASSLDGTRTDTQYF
-	TRBV18	TRBJ1-3	-	TGTGCCAGCTCACCAGGCCAAACCGGAAACACCATATATTTT	CASSPGQTGNTIYF
once	TRBV28	TRBJ1-1	-	TGTGCCAGCAGCCTAGGGGGGGGCAGGGACACTGAAGCTTTCTTT	CASSLGGGRDTEAFF
-	TRBV7-3	TRBJ1-1	-	TGTGCCAGCAGCTTATATCAGCGCACTGAAGCTTTCTTT	CASSLYQRTEAFF
-	TRBV5-1	TRBJ2-5	-	TGCGCCAGCGGACTAGGGGGGGAGACCCAGTACTTC	CASGLGGETQYF
once	TRBV7-2	TRBJ2-7	TRBD1	TGTGCCAGCAGCTTAACAGGGGGCTTCTACGAGCAGTACTTC	CASSLTGGFYEQYF
-	TRBV25-1	TRBJ2-4	-	TGTGCCAGCAGTGAATTTGGAGCCAAAAACATTCAGTACTTC	CASSEFGAKNIQYF
few	TRBV12-5	TRBJ2-1	-	TGTGCTAGTGGTTCATTAGCGGAGCAGTTCTTC	CASGSLAEQFF
-	TRBV12-3/TRBV12-4	TRBJ2-1	-	TGTGCCAGCAGTTTACAGTTATACAATGAGCAGTTCTTC	CASSLQLYNEQFF
-	TRBV5-1	TRBJ2-7	-	TGCGCCAGCAGCTTGGTCGCGGACGAGCAGTACTTC	CASSLVADEQYF
-	TRBV5-1	TRBJ1-2	-	TGCGCCAGCAGCTTGGGGGGCTCAGCATATGGCTACACCTTC	CASSLGGSAYGYTF
few	TRBV7-9	TRBJ2-2	TRBD1	TGTGCCAGCAGCACCGGGACAGGGCGGACCGGGGAGCTGTTTTTT	CASSTGTGRTGELFF
-	TRBV30	TRBJ2-1	-	TGTGCCTGGAGTGGACTCTATGAGCAGTTCTTC	CAWSGLYEQFF
-	TRBV7-3	TRBJ2-3	TRBD2	TGTGCCAGCAGCTTAACTAGCGGGAGCACTCGCGATACGCAGTATTTT	CASSLTSGSTRDTQYF
-	TRBV5-5	TRBJ1-5	-	TGTGCCAGCAGCTTGGCAGGAGATCAGCCCCAGCATTTT	CASSLAGDQPQHF
-	TRBV27	TRBJ2-7	-	TGTGCCCCCAGTTTACTATCCGCGGGCGGGGGCGGGAGCTACGAGCAGTACTTC	CAPSLLSAGGGGSYEQYF
-	TRBV28	TRBJ1-1	TRBD1	TGTGCCAGCAGTCTAGGACAGGGGGGGGCTTTCTTT	CASSLGQGGAFF
-	TRBV5-5	TRBJ2-1	TRBD2	TGTGCCAGCAGCTTAGCGGGAGCGGATGAGCAGTTCTTC	CASSLAGADEQFF
-	TRBV21-1	TRBJ2-1	-	TGTGCTGAAGAAAGCGGGAGTAATTACAATGAGCAGTTCTTC	CAEESGSNYNEQFF
-	TRBV7-9	TRBJ2-5	-	TGTGCCAGCAGCTTTAACGGGGGTGGCCAAGAGACCCAGTACTTC	CASSFNGGGQETQYF
-	TRBV5-1	TRBJ2-7	-	TGCGCCAGCAGCCCGAATATGGGAGAGTTCTACGAGCAGTACTTC	CASSPNMGEFYEQYF
-	TRBV6-2/TRBV6-3	TRBJ2-2	-	TGTGCCAGCAGTTACGATAGGGCGCGAAGCCGTATGACCGGGGAGCTGTTTTTT	CASSYDRARSRMTGELFF
-	TRBV28	TRBJ1-4	TRBD1	TGTGCCAGCAGTCGGCAGGGGGCGGAAAAACTGTTTTTT	CASSRQGAEKLFF
once	TRBV19	TRBJ2-1	TRBD2	TGTGCCAGTAGTCCCCTAGCGGGAGGGCCCAATGAGCAGTTCTTC	CASSPLAGGPNEQFF
-	TRBV18	TRBJ2-7	-	TGTGCCAGCTCACCATCCGCTAGCGAGGGCCACGAGCAGTACTTC	CASSPSASEGHEQYF
once	TRBV10-3	TRBJ1-1	-	TGTGCCATCAGTGACGGGGGGAGTAGTAACACTGAAGCTTTCTTT	CAISDGGSSNTEAFF
-	TRBV27	TRBJ2-5	-	TGTGCCAGCAGTTTGGGAGAGACCCAGTACTTC	CASSLGETQYF
-	TRBV4-3	TRBJ1-6	-	TGCGCCAGCAGCCAGGGGTTTAATTCACCCCTCCACTTT	CASSQGFNSPLHF